This T cell receptor (beta chain) is from a study of T cell responses to AZD1222 COVID-19 vaccine. With 3 bases removed from V and 7 bases from J, the gap between germline ends came to 21 bases. Per the germline V gene, CDR1 is MDHEN and CDR2 is SYDVKM. The length of the CDR3 is 17 residues. Repertoires were generated with immunoSEQ multiplex PCR, while TCRdb's copy carries only in-frame clones and drops some. Of tens of thousands of clones in the sample, approximately 85% were seen once. This clonotype was sampled from an adult who received the AZD1222 COVID-19 vaccine. This sample comprised peripheral blood, obtained 28 days after the second AZD1222 dose. The chain carries TRBV28 and TRBJ1-4, with D possibly being TRBD1 (6 bases). Here the CDR3 DNA reads TGTGCCAGCAGTTTTTGGACAGAGCTGGGTATTTTTGAAAAACTGTTTTTT. It encodes CASSFWTELGIFEKLFF. The variable domain in full, completed from reference TRBV28 and TRBJ1-4, reads DVKVTQSSRYLVKRTGEKVFLECVQDMDHENMFWYRQDPGLGLRLIYFSYDVKMKEKGDIPEGYSVSREKKERFSLILESASTNQTSMYLCASSFWTELGIFEKLFFGSGTQLSVL.